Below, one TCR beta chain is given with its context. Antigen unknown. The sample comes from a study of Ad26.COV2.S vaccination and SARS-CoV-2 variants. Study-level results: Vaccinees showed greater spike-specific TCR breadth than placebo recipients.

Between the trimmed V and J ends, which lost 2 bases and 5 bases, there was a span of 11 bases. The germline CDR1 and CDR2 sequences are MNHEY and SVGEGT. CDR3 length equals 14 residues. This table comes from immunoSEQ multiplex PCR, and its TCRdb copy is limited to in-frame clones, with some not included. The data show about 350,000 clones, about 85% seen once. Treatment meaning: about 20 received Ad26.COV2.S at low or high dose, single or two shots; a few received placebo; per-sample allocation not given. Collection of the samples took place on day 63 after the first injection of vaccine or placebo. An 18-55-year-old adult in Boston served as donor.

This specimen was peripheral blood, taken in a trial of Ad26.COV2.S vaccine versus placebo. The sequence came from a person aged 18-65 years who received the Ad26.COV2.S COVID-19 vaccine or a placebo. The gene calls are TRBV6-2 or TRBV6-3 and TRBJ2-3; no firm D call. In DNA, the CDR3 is TGTGCCAGCAGTTACGTTACGCGGCAAGATACGCAGTATTTT. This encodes CASSYVTRQDTQYF.